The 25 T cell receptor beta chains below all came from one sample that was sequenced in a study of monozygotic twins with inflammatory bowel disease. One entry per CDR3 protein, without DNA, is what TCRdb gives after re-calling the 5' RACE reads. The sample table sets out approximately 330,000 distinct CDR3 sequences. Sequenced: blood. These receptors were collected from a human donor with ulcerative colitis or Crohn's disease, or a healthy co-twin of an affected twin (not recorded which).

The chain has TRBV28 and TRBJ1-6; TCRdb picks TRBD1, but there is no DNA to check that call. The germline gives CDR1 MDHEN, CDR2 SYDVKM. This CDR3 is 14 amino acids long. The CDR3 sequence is CASSSTGESSPLHF.

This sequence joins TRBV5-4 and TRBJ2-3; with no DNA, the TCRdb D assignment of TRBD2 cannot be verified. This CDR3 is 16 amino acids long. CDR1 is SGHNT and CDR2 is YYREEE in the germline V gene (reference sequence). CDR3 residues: CASSSKLAGGTDTQYF.

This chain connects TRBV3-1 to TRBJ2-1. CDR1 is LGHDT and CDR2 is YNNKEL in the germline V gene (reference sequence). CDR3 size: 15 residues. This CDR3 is CASSQDVGAYNEQFF.

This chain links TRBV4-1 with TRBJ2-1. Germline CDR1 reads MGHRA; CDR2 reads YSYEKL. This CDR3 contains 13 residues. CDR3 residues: CASSRPSYNEQFF.

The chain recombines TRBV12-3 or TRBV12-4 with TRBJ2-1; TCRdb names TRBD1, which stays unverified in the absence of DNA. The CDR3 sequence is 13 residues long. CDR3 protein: CATNDRGRNEQFF.

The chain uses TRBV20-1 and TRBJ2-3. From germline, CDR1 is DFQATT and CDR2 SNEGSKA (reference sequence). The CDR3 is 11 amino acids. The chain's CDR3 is CSARWGDTQYF.

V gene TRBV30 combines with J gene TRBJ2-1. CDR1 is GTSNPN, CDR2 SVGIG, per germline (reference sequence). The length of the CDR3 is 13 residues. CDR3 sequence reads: CAWSVLGVNEQFF.

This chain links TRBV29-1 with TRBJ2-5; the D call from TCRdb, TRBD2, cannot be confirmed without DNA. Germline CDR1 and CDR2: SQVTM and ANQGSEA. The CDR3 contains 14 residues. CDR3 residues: CSVVPSGSQETQYF.

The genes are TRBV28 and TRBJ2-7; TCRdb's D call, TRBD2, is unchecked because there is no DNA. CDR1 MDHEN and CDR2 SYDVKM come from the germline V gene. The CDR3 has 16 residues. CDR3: CASSLRGTSAAYEQYF.

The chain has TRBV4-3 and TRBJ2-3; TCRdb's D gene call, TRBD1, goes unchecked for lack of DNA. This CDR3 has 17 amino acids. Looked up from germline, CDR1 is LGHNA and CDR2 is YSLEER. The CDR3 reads CASSQDRTGTVLDTQYF.

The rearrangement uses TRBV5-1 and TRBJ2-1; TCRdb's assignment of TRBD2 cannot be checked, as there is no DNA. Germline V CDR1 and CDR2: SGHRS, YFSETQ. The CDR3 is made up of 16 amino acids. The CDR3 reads CASSLPTSGSRNEHFF.

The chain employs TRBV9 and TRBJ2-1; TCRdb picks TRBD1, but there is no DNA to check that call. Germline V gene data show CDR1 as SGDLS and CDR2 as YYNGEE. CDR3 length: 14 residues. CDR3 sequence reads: CASSVRESYNEQFF.

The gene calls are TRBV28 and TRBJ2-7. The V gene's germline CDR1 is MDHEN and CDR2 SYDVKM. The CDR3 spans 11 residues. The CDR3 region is CASVRRYEQYF.

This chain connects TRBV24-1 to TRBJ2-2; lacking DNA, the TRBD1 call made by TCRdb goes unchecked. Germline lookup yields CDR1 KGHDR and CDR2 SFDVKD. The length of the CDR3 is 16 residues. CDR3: CATSDSRQGDTGELFF.

The CDR3 protein is CASSYSVGVRTEAFF. This chain uses TRBV6-5 with TRBJ1-1. The CDR3 is made up of 15 amino acids. CDR1 and CDR2 (germline): MNHEY, SVGAGI.

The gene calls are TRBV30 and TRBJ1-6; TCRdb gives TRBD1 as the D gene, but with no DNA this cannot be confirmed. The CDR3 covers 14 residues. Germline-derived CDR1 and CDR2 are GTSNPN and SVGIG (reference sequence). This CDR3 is CAWTSGTANSPLHF.

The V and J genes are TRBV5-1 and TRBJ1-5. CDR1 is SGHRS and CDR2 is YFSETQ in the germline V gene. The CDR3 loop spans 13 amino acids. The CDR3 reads CPSSLAANQPQHF.

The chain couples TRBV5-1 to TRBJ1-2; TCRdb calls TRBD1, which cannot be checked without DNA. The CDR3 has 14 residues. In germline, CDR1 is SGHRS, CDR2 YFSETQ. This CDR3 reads CASSSRTGGDGYTF.

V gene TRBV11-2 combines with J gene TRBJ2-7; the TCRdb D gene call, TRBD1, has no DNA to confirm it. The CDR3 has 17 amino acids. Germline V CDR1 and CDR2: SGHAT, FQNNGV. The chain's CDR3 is CASSLWGRPGWNYEQYF.

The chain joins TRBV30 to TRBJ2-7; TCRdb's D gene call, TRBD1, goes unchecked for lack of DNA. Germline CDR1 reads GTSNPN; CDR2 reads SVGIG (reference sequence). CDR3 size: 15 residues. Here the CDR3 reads CAWSTGQHHSYEQYF.

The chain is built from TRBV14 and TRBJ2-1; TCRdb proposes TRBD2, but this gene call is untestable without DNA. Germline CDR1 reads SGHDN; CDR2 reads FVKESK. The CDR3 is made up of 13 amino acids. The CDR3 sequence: CASSGALYNEQFF.

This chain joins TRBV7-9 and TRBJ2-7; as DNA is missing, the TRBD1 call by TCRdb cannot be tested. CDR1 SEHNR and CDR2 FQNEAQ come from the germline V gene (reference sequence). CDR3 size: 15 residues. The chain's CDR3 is CASSQLGTGKNEQYF.

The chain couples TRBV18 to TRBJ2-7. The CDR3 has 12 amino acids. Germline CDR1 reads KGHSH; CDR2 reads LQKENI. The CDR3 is CASSKATYEQYF.

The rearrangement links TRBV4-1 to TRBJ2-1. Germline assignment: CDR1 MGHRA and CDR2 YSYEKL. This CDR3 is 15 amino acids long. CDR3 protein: CASSQSISSYNEQFF.

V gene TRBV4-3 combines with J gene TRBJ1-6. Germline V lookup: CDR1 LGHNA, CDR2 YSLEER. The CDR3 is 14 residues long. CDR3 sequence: CASSQTGFNSPLHF.